The present T cell receptor beta chain was sequenced within a study of CD8 T cells in ankylosing spondylitis. Whole-study results and caveats: Clones linked to disease were reported to show significant enrichment in matched ankylosing spondylitis synovial fluid. What appeared characteristic of ankylosing spondylitis blood was a TCR beta motif of several highly homologous variants.

Quantitative 5'-RACE was performed with molecular barcodes, and it yielded the TCR beta libraries. TCRdb reprocessed the 5' RACE reads with MiXCR, giving one entry per CDR3 protein. The data show 750,000 to 850,000 distinct CDR3 sequences, 12% seen once. This clonotype showed up just a few times. What it recognizes is unknown. Trimming left V 0 bases short and J 5 bases short, with 13 bases between. The CDR3 extends over 15 amino acids. The germline gives CDR1 MDHEN, CDR2 SYDVKM. The specimen was blood, either unsorted or a sorted T cell fraction (not recorded which). The chain recombines TRBV28 with TRBJ2-5; a possible D gene is TRBD1 (6 bases). The receptor's source is a male donor with ankylosing spondylitis. The CDR3 sequence is CASSLWGSRGETQYF. DNA of the CDR3: TGTGCCAGCAGTTTATGGGGGAGTAGGGGGGAGACCCAGTACTTC. Together with reference TRBV28 and TRBJ2-5, the CDR3 gives the full variable domain: DVKVTQSSRYLVKRTGEKVFLECVQDMDHENMFWYRQDPGLGLRLIYFSYDVKMKEKGDIPEGYSVSREKKERFSLILESASTNQTSMYLCASSLWGSRGETQYFGPGTRLLVL.